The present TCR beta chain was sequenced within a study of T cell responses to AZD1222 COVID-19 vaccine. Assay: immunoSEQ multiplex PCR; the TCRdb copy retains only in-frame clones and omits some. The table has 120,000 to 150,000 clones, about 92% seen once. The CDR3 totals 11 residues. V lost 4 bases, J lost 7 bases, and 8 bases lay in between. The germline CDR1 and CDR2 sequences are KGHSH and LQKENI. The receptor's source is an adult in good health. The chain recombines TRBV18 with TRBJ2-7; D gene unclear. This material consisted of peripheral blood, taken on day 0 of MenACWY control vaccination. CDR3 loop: CASSLFEEQYF. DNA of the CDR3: TGTGCCAGCTCACTATTTGAGGAGCAGTACTTC.